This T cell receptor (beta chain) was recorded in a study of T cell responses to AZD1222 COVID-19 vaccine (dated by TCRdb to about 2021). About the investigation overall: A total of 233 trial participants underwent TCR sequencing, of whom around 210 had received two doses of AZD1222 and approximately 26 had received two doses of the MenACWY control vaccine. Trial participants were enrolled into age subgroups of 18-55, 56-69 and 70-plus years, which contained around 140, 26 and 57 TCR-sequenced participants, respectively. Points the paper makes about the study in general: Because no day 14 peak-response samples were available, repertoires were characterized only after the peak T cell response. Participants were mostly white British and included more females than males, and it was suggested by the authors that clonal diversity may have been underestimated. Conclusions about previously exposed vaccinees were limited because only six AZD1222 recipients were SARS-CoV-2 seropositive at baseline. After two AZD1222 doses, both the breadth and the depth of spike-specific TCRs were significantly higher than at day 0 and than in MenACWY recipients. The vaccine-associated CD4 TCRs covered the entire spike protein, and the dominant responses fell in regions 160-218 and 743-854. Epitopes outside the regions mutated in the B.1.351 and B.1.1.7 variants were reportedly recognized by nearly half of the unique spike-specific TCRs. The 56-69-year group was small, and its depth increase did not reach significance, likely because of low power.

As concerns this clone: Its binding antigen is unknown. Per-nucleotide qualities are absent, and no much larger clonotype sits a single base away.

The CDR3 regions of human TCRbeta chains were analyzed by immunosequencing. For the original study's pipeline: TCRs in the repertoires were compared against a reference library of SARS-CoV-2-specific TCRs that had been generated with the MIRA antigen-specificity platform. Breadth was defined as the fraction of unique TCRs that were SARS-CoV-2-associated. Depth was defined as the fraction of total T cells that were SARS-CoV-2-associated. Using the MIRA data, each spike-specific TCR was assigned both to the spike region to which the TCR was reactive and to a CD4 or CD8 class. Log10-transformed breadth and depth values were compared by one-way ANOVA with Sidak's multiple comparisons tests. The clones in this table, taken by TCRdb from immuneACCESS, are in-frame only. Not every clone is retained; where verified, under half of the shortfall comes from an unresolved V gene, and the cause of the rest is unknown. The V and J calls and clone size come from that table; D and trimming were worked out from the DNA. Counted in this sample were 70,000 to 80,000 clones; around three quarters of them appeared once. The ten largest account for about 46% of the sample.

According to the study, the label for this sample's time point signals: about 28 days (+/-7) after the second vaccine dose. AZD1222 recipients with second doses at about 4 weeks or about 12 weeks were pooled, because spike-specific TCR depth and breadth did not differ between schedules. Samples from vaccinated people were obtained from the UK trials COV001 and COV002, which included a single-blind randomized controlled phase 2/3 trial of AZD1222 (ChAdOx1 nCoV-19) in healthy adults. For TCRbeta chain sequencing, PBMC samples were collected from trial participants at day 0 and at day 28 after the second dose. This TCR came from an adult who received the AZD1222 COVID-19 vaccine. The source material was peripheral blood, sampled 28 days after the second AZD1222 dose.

The encoded CDR3 is CASSQPGPAGANVLTF. At the DNA level, the sequence is TGCGCCAGCAGCCAACCGGGCCCTGCTGGGGCCAACGTCCTGACTTTC. The chain uses TRBV4-3 and TRBJ2-6; no D segment can be confidently identified. CDR1 and CDR2 are read off the germline V gene as LGHNA and YSLEER. V gives up 2 bases and J gives up 2 bases, and the segment between their germline ends measures 10 bases. Its CDR3 holds 16 amino acids, cysteine through phenylalanine. Only the CDR3 portion is preserved as DNA: 48 bases, with reading frame beginning at the first base.